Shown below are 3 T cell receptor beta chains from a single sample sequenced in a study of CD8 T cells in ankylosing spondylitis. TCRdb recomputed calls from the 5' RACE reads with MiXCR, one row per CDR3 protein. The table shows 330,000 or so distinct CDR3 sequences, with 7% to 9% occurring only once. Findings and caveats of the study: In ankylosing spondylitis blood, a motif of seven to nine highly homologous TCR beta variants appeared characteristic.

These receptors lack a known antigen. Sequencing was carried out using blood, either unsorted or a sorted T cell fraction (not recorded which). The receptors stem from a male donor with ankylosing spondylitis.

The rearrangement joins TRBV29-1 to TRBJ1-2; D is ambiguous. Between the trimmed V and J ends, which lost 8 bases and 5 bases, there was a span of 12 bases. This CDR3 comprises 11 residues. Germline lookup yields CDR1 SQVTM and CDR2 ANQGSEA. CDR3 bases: TGCAGCATTGCGAGGCTATATGGCTACACCTTC. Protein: CSIARLYGYTF.

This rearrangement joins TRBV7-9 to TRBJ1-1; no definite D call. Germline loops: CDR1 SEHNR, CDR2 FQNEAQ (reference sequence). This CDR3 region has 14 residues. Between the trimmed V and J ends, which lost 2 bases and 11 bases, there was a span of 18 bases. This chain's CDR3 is CASSLTTQPGRAFF. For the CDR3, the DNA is TGTGCCAGCAGCTTAACCACACAGCCCGGCAGGGCTTTCTTT.

CDR3 in DNA: TGCGCCAGCAGCCAAGACTACCGGAGGGCTCTAAGGGCCGGGGAGCTGTTTTTT. It translates to CASSQDYRRALRAGELFF. The rearrangement uses TRBV4-3 and TRBJ2-2, with D possibly matching TRBD2 (6 bases). The CDR3 contains 18 residues. V shed 0 bases and J shed 6 bases, with 20 bases lying between them. Per germline, CDR1 LGHNA and CDR2 YSLEER.